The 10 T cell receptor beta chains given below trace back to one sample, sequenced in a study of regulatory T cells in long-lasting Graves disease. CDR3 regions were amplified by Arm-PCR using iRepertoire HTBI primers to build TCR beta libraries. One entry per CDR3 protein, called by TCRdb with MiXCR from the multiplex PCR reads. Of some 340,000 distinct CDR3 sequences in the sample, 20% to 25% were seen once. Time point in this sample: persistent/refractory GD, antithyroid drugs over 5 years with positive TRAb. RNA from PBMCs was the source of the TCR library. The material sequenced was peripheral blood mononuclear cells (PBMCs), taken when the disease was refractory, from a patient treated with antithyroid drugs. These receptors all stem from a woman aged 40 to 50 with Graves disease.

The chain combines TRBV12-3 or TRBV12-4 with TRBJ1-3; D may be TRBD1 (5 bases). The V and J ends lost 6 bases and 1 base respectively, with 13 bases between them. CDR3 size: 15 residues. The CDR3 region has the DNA TGTGCCAGCAGCAGAAGGGGCCCTTCTGGAAACACCATATATTTT. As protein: CASSRRGPSGNTIYF.

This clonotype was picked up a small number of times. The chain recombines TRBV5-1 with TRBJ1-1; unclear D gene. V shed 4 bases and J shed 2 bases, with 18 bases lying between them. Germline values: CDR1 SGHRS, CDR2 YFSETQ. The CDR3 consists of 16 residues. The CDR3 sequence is CASSPFWTLINTEAFF. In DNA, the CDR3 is TGCGCCAGCAGCCCTTTCTGGACCCTCATAAACACTGAAGCTTTCTTT.

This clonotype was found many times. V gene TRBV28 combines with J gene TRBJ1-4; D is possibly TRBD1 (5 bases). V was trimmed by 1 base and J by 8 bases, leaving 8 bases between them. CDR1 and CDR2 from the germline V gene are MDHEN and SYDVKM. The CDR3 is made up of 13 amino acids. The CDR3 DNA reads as TGTGCCAGCAGTTTATTTCGGGGGGAAAAACTGTTTTTT. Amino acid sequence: CASSLFRGEKLFF.

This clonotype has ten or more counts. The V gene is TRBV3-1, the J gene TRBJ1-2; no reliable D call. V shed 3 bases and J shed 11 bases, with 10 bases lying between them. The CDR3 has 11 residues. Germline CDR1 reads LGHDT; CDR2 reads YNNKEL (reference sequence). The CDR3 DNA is TGTGCCAGCAGCCAGGAAGTGCAGTACACCTTC. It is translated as CASSQEVQYTF.

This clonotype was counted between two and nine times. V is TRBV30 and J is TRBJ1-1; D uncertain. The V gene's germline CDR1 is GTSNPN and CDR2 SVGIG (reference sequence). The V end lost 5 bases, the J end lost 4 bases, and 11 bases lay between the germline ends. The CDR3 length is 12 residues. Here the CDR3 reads CAWRGVFTEAFF. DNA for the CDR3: TGTGCCTGGCGAGGAGTGTTCACTGAAGCTTTCTTT. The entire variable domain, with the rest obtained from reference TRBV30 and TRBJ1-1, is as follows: SQTIHQWPATLVQPVGSPLSLECTVEGTSNPNLYWYRQAAGRGLQLLFYSVGIGQISSEVPQNLSASRPQDRQFILSSKKLLLSDSGFYLCAWRGVFTEAFFGQGTRLTVV.

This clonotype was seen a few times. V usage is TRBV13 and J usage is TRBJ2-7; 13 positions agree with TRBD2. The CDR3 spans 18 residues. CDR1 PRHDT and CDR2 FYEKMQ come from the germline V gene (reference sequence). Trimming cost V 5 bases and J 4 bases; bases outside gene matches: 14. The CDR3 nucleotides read TGTGCCAGCAGCGCTCCCGGGGCTACTAGCGGGAGGGGATACGAGCAGTACTTC. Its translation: CASSAPGATSGRGYEQYF.

This chain's CDR3 is CASSRQAGGWNTEAFF. DNA of the CDR3: TGTGCCAGCAGTCGGCAAGCAGGGGGATGGAACACTGAAGCTTTCTTT. The V call is TRBV6-1, the J call TRBJ1-1, with 7 bases that match TRBD1. Unmatched junction bases numbered 10, after V lost 5 bases and J lost 1 base. Germline V gene lookup returns CDR1 MNHNS and CDR2 SASEGT. CDR3 length: 16 amino acids.

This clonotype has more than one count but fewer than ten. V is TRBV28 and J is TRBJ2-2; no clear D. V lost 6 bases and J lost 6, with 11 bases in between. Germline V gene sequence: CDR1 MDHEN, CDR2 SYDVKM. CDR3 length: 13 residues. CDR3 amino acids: CASRHPVAGELFF. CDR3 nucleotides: TGTGCCAGCAGACATCCCGTGGCCGGGGAGCTGTTTTTT.

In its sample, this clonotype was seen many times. The CDR3 nucleotides are TGTGCCAGCAGTTTCCTCCGGGGAGAGACCCAGTACTTC. This sequence encodes CASSFLRGETQYF. The chain uses TRBV27 and TRBJ2-5; perhaps TRBD2 as D (5 bases). CDR1 MNHEY and CDR2 SMNVEV come from the germline V gene (reference sequence). CDR3 length: 13 residues. The V end was cut by 3 bases, the J end by 4 bases, with 9 bases between.

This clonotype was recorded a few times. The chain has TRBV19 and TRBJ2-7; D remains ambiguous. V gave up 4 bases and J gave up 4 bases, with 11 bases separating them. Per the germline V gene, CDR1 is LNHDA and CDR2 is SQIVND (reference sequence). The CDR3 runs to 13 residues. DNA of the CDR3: TGTGCCAGTAGTACTCAGGACGGATACGAGCAGTACTTC. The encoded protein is CASSTQDGYEQYF.